Detailed here is one T cell receptor (beta chain). This clonotype was seen repeatedly, ten times or more. There is no known antigen for this receptor. Base qualities are not recorded, but no much larger clone differs from it by a single base. TCR alpha and beta CDR3 regions were amplified with the iRepertoire nested amplicon-rescue multiplex PCR (arm-PCR) platform from RNA. One-step reverse transcription and amplification used about 95-450 ng of tissue mRNA or PBMC total RNA as input. Following bead purification, Illumina adapters were added through a secondary multiplex PCR, and the libraries were then gel-purified between 200 and 400 bp. The libraries contained internal 6-nucleotide barcodes that were used for demultiplexing. Libraries were sequenced on an Illumina MiSeq with 2x220 or 2x250 nucleotide paired-end reads. The authors' analysis ran thus. FLASH 1.2.11 was used to merge paired reads, and BWA-MEM then aligned the reads to the GRCh37 human genome before TRA and TRB reads were extracted. V and J assignment used an IMGT-derived reference of cassette sequences and CDR3 motifs that included pseudogenes. Reads were translated in three frames, and productive CDR3s were defined by a C…FGXG motif without stop codons. Clonotypes were defined as unique combinations of V-J cassette pair and CDR3 amino acid sequence. Hamming distance filtering was applied to reads, with thresholds set by the sequence error rate of each sample in mapped regions. The raw public reads went through TCRdb reprocessing: fastp at Q25, MiXCR clone calling, in-frame beta chains kept. Each record represents a unique CDR3 protein, reported with the most common genes and DNA among its rows. The V and J calls here are based on TCRdb, not the publication. This sample has about 89,000 distinct CDR3 sequences in its table, and about a quarter of those were observed once. The ten largest account for 6.7% of the sample.

This specimen comes from a study of glioma-infiltrating T cells (dated by TCRdb to the mid-2010s). As for the study more broadly: Sequencing of TCR alpha- and beta-chain repertoires was performed on glioma tissue, on non-neoplastic brain tissue, and on matched peripheral blood mononuclear cells. To gauge divergence between tissue and blood T-cell populations, every tissue-infiltrating repertoire was compared against the peripheral blood repertoire from the same patient. The paired cohort was made up of three low-grade glioma patients, about 8 primary glioblastoma patients and three non-glioma patients who contributed non-neoplastic brain tissue. Study-wide findings and limitations: The group comparisons were based on small numbers of patients: three non-neoplastic, three low-grade glioma and roughly eight glioblastoma patients. Very few CDR3 sequences were found to be shared between tissue and blood, and this scarcity was attributed to high CDR3 diversity and limited sampling. In non-neoplastic patients, VJ-independent divergence between tissue and blood fell below expectation, whereas in all gliomas, and especially in low-grade gliomas, the divergence rose above expectation.

Taken from cysteine to phenylalanine, the CDR3 has 15 residues. Of all the DNA, just the CDR3 is kept, 45 bases in frame from base 1. CDR1 and CDR2 were assigned from the germline V gene as MNHNS and SASEGT. V sheds 2 bases and J sheds 2 bases, leaving 12 bases between their ends. The sample consisted of glioma tissue, nonneoplastic brain tissue, or PBMCs (not recorded which). This sequence originates from a human donor with low-grade glioma or glioblastoma, undergoing nonglioma brain surgery, or in good health (not recorded which). The chain is made from TRBV6-1 and TRBJ1-2; TRBD1 is possibly the D segment (5 matching bases). CDR3 region: CASSETPGRNYGYTF. The DNA sequence reads TGTGCCAGCAGTGAAACCCCGGGACGGAACTATGGCTACACCTTC.